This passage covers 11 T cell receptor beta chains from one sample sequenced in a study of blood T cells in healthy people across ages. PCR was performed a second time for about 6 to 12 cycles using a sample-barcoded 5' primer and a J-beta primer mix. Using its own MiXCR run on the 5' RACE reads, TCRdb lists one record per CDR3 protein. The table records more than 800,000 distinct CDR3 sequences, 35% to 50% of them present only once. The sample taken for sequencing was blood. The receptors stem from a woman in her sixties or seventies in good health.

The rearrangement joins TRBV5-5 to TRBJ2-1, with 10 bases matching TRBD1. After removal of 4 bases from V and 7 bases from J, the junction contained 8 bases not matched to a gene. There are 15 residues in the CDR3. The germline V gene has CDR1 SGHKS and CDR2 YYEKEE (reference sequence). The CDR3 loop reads CASSGGTGDRNEQFF. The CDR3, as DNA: TGTGCCAGCAGCGGGGGGACAGGGGATAGGAATGAGCAGTTCTTC.

The CDR3 bases are TGTGCCAGCAGCTCGCTCGACTACGCCTCCTACGAGCAGTACTTC. Its translation is CASSSLDYASYEQYF. J is TRBJ2-7 and V is TRBV7-2, with D perhaps matching TRBD2 (5 bases). This CDR3 has 15 residues. Germline V gives CDR1 SGHTA, CDR2 FQGNSA. V lost 4 bases and J lost 0, with 13 bases in between.

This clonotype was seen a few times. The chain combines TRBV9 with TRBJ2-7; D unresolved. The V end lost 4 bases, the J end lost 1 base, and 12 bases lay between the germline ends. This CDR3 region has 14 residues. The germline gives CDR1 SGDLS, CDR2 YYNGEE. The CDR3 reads CASSPDLASYEQYF. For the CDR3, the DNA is TGTGCCAGCAGCCCAGACTTAGCTTCCTACGAGCAGTACTTC. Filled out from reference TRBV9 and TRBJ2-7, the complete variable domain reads DSGVTQTPKHLITATGQRVTLRCSPRSGDLSVYWYQQSLDQGLQFLIQYYNGEERAKGNILERFSAQQFPDLHSELNLSSLELGDSALYFCASSPDLASYEQYFGPGTRLTVT.

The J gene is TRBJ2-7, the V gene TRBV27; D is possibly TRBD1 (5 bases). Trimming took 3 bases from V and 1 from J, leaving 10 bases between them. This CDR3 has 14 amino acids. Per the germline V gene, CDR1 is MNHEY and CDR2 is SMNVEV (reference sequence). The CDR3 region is CASSFRAWSYEQYF. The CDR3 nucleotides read TGTGCCAGCAGTTTCAGGGCTTGGTCCTACGAGCAGTACTTC.

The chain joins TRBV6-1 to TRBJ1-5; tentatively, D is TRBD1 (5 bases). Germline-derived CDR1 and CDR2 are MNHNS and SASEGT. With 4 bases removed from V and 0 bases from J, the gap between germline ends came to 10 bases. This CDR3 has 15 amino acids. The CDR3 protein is CASSVKGSSNQPQHF. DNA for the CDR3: TGTGCCAGCAGTGTAAAGGGGAGTAGCAATCAGCCCCAGCATTTT.

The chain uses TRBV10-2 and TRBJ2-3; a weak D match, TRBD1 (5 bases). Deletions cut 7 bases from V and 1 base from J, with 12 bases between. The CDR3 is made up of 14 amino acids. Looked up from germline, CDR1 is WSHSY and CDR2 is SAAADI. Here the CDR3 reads CASKNLQGTDTQYF. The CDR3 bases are TGCGCCAGCAAAAACCTACAGGGCACAGATACGCAGTATTTT.

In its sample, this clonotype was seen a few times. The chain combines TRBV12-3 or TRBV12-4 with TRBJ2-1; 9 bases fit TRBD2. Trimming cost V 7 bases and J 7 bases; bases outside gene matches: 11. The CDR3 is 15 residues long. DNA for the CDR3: TGTGCCAGCAACTTCGGTAGCGGGAGTTATAATGAGCAGTTCTTC. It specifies CASNFGSGSYNEQFF.

This chain's CDR3 is CSASLAIWDEQFF. In DNA, the CDR3 is TGCAGTGCTTCACTAGCGATCTGGGATGAGCAGTTCTTC. This sequence joins TRBV20-1 and TRBJ2-1, with 7 nucleotides matching TRBD2. The V segment lost 5 bases and the J segment 8 bases; nucleotides outside the gene matches: 9. Germline values: CDR1 DFQATT, CDR2 SNEGSKA (reference sequence). This CDR3 contains 13 residues.

The CDR3 coding sequence is TGCGCCAGCAGCTTGCAACGGGCGTACGAGCAGTACTTC. Translated: CASSLQRAYEQYF. V usage is TRBV5-1 and J usage is TRBJ2-4; no clear D. The J call may be faulty, since TRBJ2-7 better matches the DNA end. The CDR3 extends over 13 amino acids. Germline V gene data show CDR1 as SGHRS and CDR2 as YFSETQ.

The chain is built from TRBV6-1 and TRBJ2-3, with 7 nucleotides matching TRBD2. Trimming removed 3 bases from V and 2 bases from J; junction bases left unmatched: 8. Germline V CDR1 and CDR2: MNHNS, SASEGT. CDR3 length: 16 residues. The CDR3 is CASSDTLALFTDTQYF. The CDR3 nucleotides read TGTGCCAGCAGTGATACACTAGCGCTATTCACAGATACGCAGTATTTT.

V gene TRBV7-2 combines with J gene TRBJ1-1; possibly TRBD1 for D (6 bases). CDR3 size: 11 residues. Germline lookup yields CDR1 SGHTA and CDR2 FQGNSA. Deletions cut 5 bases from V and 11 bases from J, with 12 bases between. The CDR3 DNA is TGTGCCAGCAGCCCGAAGGGGGAGGCTTTCTTT. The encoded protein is CASSPKGEAFF.